This T cell receptor beta chain was captured in a study of T cell repertoires in cytomegalovirus infection. Study summary: Evidence of both CMV infection and a matching HLA type came from public TCR beta signatures.

V was cut by 2 bases and J by 4 bases, with 13 bases left in between. Germline lookup yields CDR1 MGHRA and CDR2 YSYEKL. The CDR3 is 15 residues long. TCRdb analysed the reads with MiXCR anew, one entry per CDR3 protein. The data hold about 350,000 distinct CDR3 sequences, with roughly a third observed a single time. As to this clonotype: Its antigen is currently unknown.

The study, taken as a whole, reports: In two of eight donors, the top clonotype was HLA-C-restricted CMV-specific. CMV carriers with the relevant HLA were identified by cumulative public TCR beta family frequency.

This chain joins TRBV4-1 and TRBJ2-3; D is tentatively TRBD1 or TRBD2 (5 bases each). This material consisted of cultured PBMCs, taken from culture after CMV antigen stimulation. This TCR was recovered from a human donor in good health (CMV status not recorded). Some clones in this sample may be carry-over from other donors' samples. DNA for the CDR3: TGCGCCAGCAGCCAAACCGGGACGAGCGCAGATACGCAGTATTTT. Its protein is CASSQTGTSADTQYF.